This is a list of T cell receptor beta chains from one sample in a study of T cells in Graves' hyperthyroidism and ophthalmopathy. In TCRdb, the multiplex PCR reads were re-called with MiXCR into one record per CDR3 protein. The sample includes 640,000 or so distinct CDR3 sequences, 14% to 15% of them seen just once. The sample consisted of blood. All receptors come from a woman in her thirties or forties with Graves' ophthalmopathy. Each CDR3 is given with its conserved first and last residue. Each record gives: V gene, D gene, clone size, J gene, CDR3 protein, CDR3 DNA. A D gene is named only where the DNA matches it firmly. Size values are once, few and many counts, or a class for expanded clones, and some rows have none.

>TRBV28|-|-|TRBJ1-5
CASSLNPQPQHF
TGTGCCAGCAGTTTAAATCCCCAGCCCCAGCATTTT
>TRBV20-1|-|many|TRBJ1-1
CSAREMYRNTEAFF
TGCAGTGCTAGAGAGATGTATAGAAACACTGAAGCTTTCTTT
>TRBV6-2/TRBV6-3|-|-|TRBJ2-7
CASSYVGPPYEQYF
TGTGCCAGCAGTTACGTGGGGCCTCCCTACGAGCAGTACTTC
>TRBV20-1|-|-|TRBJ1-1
CSANSFLTAGIGYEAFF
TGCAGTGCTAACAGCTTTCTAACAGCGGGCATCGGCTATGAAGCTTTCTTT
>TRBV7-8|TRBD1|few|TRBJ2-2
CASSLDWGQGDTGELFF
TGTGCCAGCAGCTTAGACTGGGGACAGGGGGACACCGGGGAGCTGTTTTTT
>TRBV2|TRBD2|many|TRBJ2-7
CASRPGTSGNYEQYF
TGTGCCAGCAGGCCGGGGACTAGCGGTAATTACGAGCAGTACTTC
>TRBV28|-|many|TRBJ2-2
CASSLERANTGELFF
TGTGCCAGCAGTTTAGAGCGGGCGAACACCGGGGAGCTGTTTTTT
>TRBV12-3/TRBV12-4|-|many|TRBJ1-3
CASSLQGIATYF
TGTGCCAGCAGTCTCCAAGGGATTGCCACATATTTT
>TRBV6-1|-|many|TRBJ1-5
CASRGALNSNQPQHF
TGTGCCAGCAGGGGGGCGTTGAATAGCAATCAGCCCCAGCATTTT
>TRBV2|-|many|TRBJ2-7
CASNFYVYEQYF
TGTGCCAGCAATTTTTACGTCTACGAGCAGTACTTC
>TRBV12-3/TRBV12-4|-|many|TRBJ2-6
CATYHGLGLSGANVLTF
TGTGCCACCTACCATGGCCTAGGGCTTTCTGGGGCCAACGTCCTGACTTTC
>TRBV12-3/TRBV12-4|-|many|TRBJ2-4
CASSIRGGGNIQYF
TGTGCCAGCAGCATACGAGGTGGGGGGAACATTCAGTACTTC
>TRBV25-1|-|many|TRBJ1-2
CANAIDYYGYTF
TGTGCCAACGCGATAGATTACTATGGCTACACCTTC
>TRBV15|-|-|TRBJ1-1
CATRVGRKIGTEAFF
TGTGCCACCCGTGTCGGACGGAAGATCGGCACTGAAGCTTTCTTT
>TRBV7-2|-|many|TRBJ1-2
CASSLAGIRMGYTF
TGTGCCAGCAGCTTAGCAGGGATCCGGATGGGCTACACCTTC
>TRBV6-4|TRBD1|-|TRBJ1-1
CASSNPGQGIGNTEAFF
TGTGCCAGCAGTAACCCCGGACAGGGGATAGGGAACACTGAAGCTTTCTTT
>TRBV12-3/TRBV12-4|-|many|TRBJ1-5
CASSLREINQPQHF
TGTGCCAGCAGTTTAAGGGAAATCAATCAGCCCCAGCATTTT
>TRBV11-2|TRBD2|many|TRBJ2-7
CASSLDLGGGPDEQYF
TGTGCCAGCAGCTTAGATCTGGGGGGAGGGCCGGACGAGCAGTACTTC
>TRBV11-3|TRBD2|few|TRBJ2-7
CASSKLAGGSYEQYF
TGTGCCAGCAGTAAACTAGCGGGAGGATCCTACGAGCAGTACTTC
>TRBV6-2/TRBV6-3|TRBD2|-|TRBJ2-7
CAGRLGTSGSYEQYF
TGTGCCGGTAGACTAGGGACTAGCGGATCCTACGAGCAGTACTTC
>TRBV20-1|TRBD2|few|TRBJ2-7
CSARPPSSGIAYEQYF
TGCAGTGCTAGACCCCCATCTAGCGGGATTGCCTACGAGCAGTACTTC
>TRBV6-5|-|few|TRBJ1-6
CASSYTTRGNSPLHF
TGTGCCAGCAGTTACACCACCCGGGGGAATTCACCCCTCCACTTT